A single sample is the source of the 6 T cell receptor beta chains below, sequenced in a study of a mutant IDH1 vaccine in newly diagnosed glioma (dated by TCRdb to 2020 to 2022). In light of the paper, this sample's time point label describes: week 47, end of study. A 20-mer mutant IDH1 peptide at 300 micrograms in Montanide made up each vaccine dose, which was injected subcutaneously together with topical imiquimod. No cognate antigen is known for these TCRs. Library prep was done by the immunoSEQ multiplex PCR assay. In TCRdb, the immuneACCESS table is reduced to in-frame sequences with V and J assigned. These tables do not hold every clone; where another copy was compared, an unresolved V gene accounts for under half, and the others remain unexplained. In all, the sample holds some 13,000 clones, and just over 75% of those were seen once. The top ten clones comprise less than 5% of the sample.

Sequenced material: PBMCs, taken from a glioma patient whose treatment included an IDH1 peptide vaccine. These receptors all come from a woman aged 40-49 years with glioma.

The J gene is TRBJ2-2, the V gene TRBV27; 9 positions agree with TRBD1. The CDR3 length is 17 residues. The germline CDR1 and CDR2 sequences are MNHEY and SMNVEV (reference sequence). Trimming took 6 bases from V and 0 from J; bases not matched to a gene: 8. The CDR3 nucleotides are TGTGCCAGCAGCTTAGGGAGACAGGGGGCGAACACCGGGGAGCTGTTTTTT. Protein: CASSLGRQGANTGELFF.

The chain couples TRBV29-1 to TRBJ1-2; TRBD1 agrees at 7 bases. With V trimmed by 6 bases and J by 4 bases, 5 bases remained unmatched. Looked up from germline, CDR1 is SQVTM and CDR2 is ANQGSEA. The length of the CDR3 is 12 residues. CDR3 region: CSVSDRAYGYTF. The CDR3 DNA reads TGCAGCGTCTCCGACAGGGCCTATGGCTACACCTTC.

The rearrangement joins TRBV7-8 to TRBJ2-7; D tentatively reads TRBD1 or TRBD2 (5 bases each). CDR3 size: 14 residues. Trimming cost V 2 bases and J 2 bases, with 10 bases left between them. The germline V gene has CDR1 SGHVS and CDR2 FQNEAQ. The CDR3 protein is CASSLLGDAYEQYF. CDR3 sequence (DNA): TGTGCCAGCAGCTTACTCGGGGACGCCTACGAGCAGTACTTC.

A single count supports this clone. CDR3 in amino acids: CASSLGTGTDTQYF. CDR3 bases: TGTGCCAGCAGCTTGGGGACAGGCACAGATACGCAGTATTTT. The chain joins TRBV5-6 to TRBJ2-3; tentatively, D is TRBD1 (6 bases). Germline V gene lookup returns CDR1 SGHDT and CDR2 YYEEEE. V was shortened by 0 bases and J by 1 base, with 6 bases between the two germline ends. The CDR3 contains 14 residues.

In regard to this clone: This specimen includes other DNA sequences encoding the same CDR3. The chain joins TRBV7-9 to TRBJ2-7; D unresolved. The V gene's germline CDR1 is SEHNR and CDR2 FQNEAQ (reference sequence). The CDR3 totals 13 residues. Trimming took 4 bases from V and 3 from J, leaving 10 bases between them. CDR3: CASSSPEVYEQYF. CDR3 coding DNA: TGTGCCAGCAGCTCACCCGAGGTCTACGAGCAGTACTTC.

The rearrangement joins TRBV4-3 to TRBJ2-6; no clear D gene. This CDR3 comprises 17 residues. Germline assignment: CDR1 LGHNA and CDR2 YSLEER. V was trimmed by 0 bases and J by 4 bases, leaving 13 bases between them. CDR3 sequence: CASSQEAAELGANVLTF. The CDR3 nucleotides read TGCGCCAGCAGCCAAGAAGCAGCCGAGCTAGGGGCCAACGTCCTGACTTTC.